A single sample gave rise to the 24 T cell receptor beta chains below, sequenced in a study of T cell repertoires in cytomegalovirus infection. Their recognized antigens are unknown. TCRdb re-analysed the reads in MiXCR, keeping a single row per CDR3 protein. The sample carries more than 85,000 distinct CDR3 sequences, about 30% recorded once. Sequencing used CD8+ T cells from cultured PBMCs, obtained from culture after CMV antigen stimulation. Receptors were obtained from a human donor in good health (CMV status not recorded). Some clones in this sample may be carry-over from other donors' samples.

In the case of this clonotype: Mismatch with germline at one junction end may stem from a read error. CDR3 loop: CASSAGTGPYQQYF. CDR3 DNA sequence: TGTGCCAGTAGTGCCGGGACAGGGCCCTACCAGCAGTACTTC. The chain uses TRBV19 and TRBJ2-7; 9 bases agree with TRBD1. The CDR3 is 14 amino acids. The V gene's germline CDR1 is LNHDA and CDR2 SQIVND (reference sequence).

This clonotype was counted a few times. The chain couples TRBV4-1 to TRBJ2-3; D is ambiguous. In germline, CDR1 is MGHRA, CDR2 YSYEKL. Between the trimmed V and J ends, which lost 4 bases and 0 bases, there was a span of 14 bases. This CDR3 is 16 amino acids long. CDR3 loop: CASSPPAHPSTDTQYF. The CDR3 DNA is TGCGCCAGCAGCCCGCCGGCCCACCCCAGCACAGATACGCAGTATTTT.

This clonotype has a count of ten or more. The chain links TRBV10-3 to TRBJ1-5, with a possible D match to TRBD1 (6 bases). The length of the CDR3 is 13 residues. Germline CDR1 and CDR2: ENHRY and SYGVKD. V lost 6 bases, J lost 5 bases, and 11 bases lay in between. The CDR3 bases are TGTGCCATCAGCATGGACAGATATCAGCCCCAGCATTTT. Protein: CAISMDRYQPQHF.

This clonotype appeared a few times. This sequence joins TRBV7-9 and TRBJ1-4, with no clear D. This CDR3 has 17 residues. The V gene's germline CDR1 is SEHNR and CDR2 FQNEAQ (reference sequence). The V end was cut by 1 base, the J end by 2 bases, with 14 bases between. CDR3 protein: CASSLERERRTNEKLFF. CDR3 sequence (DNA): TGTGCCAGCAGCTTAGAAAGGGAAAGGAGGACTAATGAAAAACTGTTTTTT.

This clonotype was counted many times. The chain employs TRBV7-6 and TRBJ2-3; D unresolved. CDR1 is SGHVS and CDR2 is FNYEAQ in the germline V gene. Trimming cost V 1 base and J 2 bases, with 16 bases left between them. This CDR3 contains 17 residues. CDR3: CASSLGVRFKHTDTQYF. For the CDR3, the DNA is TGTGCCAGCAGCTTAGGGGTGCGGTTCAAACACACAGATACGCAGTATTTT.

For this clonotype: Relative to the germline gene, one junction end is altered; a read error may explain this. The rearrangement uses TRBV4-1 and TRBJ2-3, with D possibly matching TRBD2 (6 bases). The CDR3 consists of 14 residues. In germline, CDR1 is MGHRA, CDR2 YSYEKL. CDR3 amino acids: CASSPGTPQDTQYF. For the CDR3, the DNA is TGTGCCAGCAGCCCGGGGACTCCCCAGGATACGCAGTATTTT.

V gene TRBV7-6 combines with J gene TRBJ1-4, with unresolved D. The CDR3 is 15 amino acids. The V and J ends lost 5 bases and 0 bases respectively, with 10 bases between them. Per the germline V gene, CDR1 is SGHVS and CDR2 is FNYEAQ. The CDR3 sequence: CASSPGRATNEKLFF. The CDR3 coding sequence is TGTGCCAGCAGCCCCGGCCGGGCAACTAATGAAAAACTGTTTTTT.

V gene TRBV7-6 combines with J gene TRBJ2-5, with 13 bases matching TRBD2. The V segment lost 3 bases and the J segment 1 base; nucleotides outside the gene matches: 5. The germline V gene has CDR1 SGHVS and CDR2 FNYEAQ. The CDR3 contains 17 residues. CDR3 protein: CASSFLRLAGGQETQYF. The CDR3 region has the DNA TGTGCCAGCAGCTTCCTCCGACTAGCGGGGGGCCAAGAGACCCAGTACTTC.

Only a few counts were recorded for this clonotype. The CDR3 bases are TGTGCCAGCAGCGAGACACCGAACACTGAAGCTTTCTTT. This translates into CASSETPNTEAFF. The chain joins TRBV7-8 to TRBJ1-1; D is unresolved. V was shortened by 5 bases and J by 1 base, with 8 bases between the two germline ends. Germline lookup yields CDR1 SGHVS and CDR2 FQNEAQ. CDR3 size: 13 residues.

A few counts support this clonotype. The rearrangement uses TRBV9 and TRBJ2-3; 7 bases fit TRBD2. V lost 4 bases, J lost 2 bases, and 7 bases stayed unmatched. Per germline, CDR1 SGDLS and CDR2 YYNGEE. This CDR3 is 15 amino acids long. The CDR3, as DNA: TGTGCCAGCAGCCCTCGGACTAGAAACACAGATACGCAGTATTTT. Translated: CASSPRTRNTDTQYF.

The rearrangement links TRBV27 to TRBJ2-5; 7 bases align to TRBD2. This CDR3 has 15 residues. V dropped 6 bases and J dropped 4; count of bases not matched to a gene: 11. Germline V gene data show CDR1 as MNHEY and CDR2 as SMNVEV (reference sequence). CDR3 region: CASSRTSAAPETQYF. CDR3 in DNA: TGTGCCAGCAGCCGCACTAGCGCAGCCCCAGAGACCCAGTACTTC.

This clonotype has a handful of counts. The chain carries TRBV14 and TRBJ1-1; D ambiguous. The CDR3 is 13 amino acids. Trimming left V 3 bases short and J 5 bases short, with 10 bases between. Germline-derived CDR1 and CDR2 are SGHDN and FVKESK. The CDR3 spells CASSHNLLTEAFF. The CDR3 DNA sequence: TGTGCCAGCAGCCATAACCTCTTGACTGAAGCTTTCTTT.

The V and J genes are TRBV6-8 and TRBJ2-1, with D tentatively TRBD1 (5 bases). V was cut by 7 bases and J by 0 bases, with 10 bases left in between. The germline CDR1 and CDR2 sequences are MNHGY and SAAAGT. CDR3 length equals 14 residues. The DNA for the CDR3 is TGTGCCAGCACAGACAGAAGCTCCTACAATGAGCAGTTCTTC. Translated: CASTDRSSYNEQFF.

This clonotype was picked up many times. The chain employs TRBV12-3 or TRBV12-4 and TRBJ2-7, with TRBD1 matching 10 bases. The CDR3 totals 16 residues. V shed 3 bases and J 4 bases; nucleotides not matched to a gene: 9. The DNA for the CDR3 is TGTGCCAGCAGTTTCCCCCCGGGACAGGGGACTTACGAGCAGTACTTC. Translation gives CASSFPPGQGTYEQYF.

This clonotype appeared a few times. The rearrangement links TRBV7-2 to TRBJ2-2; 8 bases agree with TRBD1. The CDR3 runs 15 residues. Germline CDR1 reads SGHTA; CDR2 reads FQGNSA. Losses at the gene ends were 4 bases for V and 7 bases for J; bases not matched to a gene: 8. The CDR3 loop is CASSYRRGQDGELFF. The DNA for the CDR3 is TGTGCCAGCAGCTACCGCAGGGGGCAGGACGGGGAGCTGTTTTTT.

In this sample, this clonotype turned up a few times. V is TRBV5-6 and J is TRBJ2-7; no firm D call. V gave up 0 bases and J gave up 2 bases, with 9 bases separating them. The CDR3 is 14 amino acids. The V gene's germline CDR1 is SGHDT and CDR2 YYEEEE. The CDR3 loop reads CASSLDIGTYEQYF. The CDR3 DNA is TGTGCCAGCAGCTTGGATATAGGGACCTACGAGCAGTACTTC.

The chain uses TRBV4-1 and TRBJ1-1; no firm D call. This CDR3 is built from 15 residues. V lost 1 base, J lost 3 bases, and 12 bases lay in between. Germline V lookup: CDR1 MGHRA, CDR2 YSYEKL. The CDR3 coding sequence is TGCGCCAGCAGCCAAGGAGAAGGGCTGGACACTGAAGCTTTCTTT. Translated: CASSQGEGLDTEAFF.

This chain's CDR3 is CASSSSDRGTEAFF. The CDR3 DNA sequence: TGTGCCAGCAGCTCCTCGGACAGGGGGACTGAAGCTTTCTTT. The chain joins TRBV13 to TRBJ1-1; 10 nucleotides align to TRBD1. Germline-derived CDR1 and CDR2 are PRHDT and FYEKMQ (reference sequence). The CDR3 has 14 residues. Trimming removed 4 bases from V and 5 bases from J; junction bases left unmatched: 4.

The chain combines TRBV6-5 with TRBJ2-2; 8 nucleotides line up with TRBD2. CDR1 and CDR2 (germline): MNHEY, SVGAGI. CDR3 length: 15 residues. With V trimmed by 2 bases and J by 4 bases, 3 bases remained unmatched. CDR3 nucleotides: TGTGCCAGCAGTTACACCGGGGGGGCCACCGGGGAGCTGTTTTTT. This encodes CASSYTGGATGELFF.

In this sample, this clonotype turned up a few times. The chain couples TRBV6-5 to TRBJ2-2; 8 nucleotides line up with TRBD1. CDR3 length equals 15 residues. Trimming cost V 4 bases and J 0 bases; bases outside gene matches: 1. The V gene's germline CDR1 is MNHEY and CDR2 SVGAGI. The CDR3 is CASSWTGPNTGELFF. Written as DNA, the CDR3 is TGTGCCAGCAGTTGGACAGGGCCGAACACCGGGGAGCTGTTTTTT.

This clonotype was counted only a few times. This chain connects TRBV5-1 to TRBJ1-1, with D perhaps TRBD1 (6 bases). CDR1 and CDR2 (germline): SGHRS, YFSETQ. The CDR3 totals 17 residues. Trimming removed 7 bases at V and 0 bases at J, with 22 bases between. In DNA form, the CDR3 reads TGCGCCAGCGGCCGGACAGCCCGTGAGGTTATGAACACTGAAGCTTTCTTT. This codes for CASGRTAREVMNTEAFF.

In its sample, this clonotype was seen many times. The V and J genes are TRBV6-1 and TRBJ2-3; 8 nucleotides align to TRBD1. Trimming cost V 6 bases and J 3 bases; bases outside gene matches: 11. Germline assignment: CDR1 MNHNS and CDR2 SASEGT. The CDR3 is made up of 16 amino acids. CDR3 protein: CASRNGVRGPTDTQYF. CDR3 DNA: TGTGCCAGCAGGAATGGGGTCAGGGGGCCAACAGATACGCAGTATTTT.

The rearrangement uses TRBV5-6 and TRBJ2-5; perhaps TRBD2 as D (6 bases). Trimming stripped 0 bases from V and 4 bases from J, with 7 bases between. This CDR3 is 13 amino acids long. The germline V gene has CDR1 SGHDT and CDR2 YYEEEE. The CDR3 DNA reads TGTGCCAGCAGCTTGGCCGGGGGAGAGACCCAGTACTTC. Its protein product is CASSLAGGETQYF.

This clonotype was seen more than once but under ten times. The chain recombines TRBV5-1 with TRBJ2-4; the D is unclear. The CDR3 covers 17 residues. The germline CDR1 and CDR2 sequences are SGHRS and YFSETQ. The germline V and J ends were trimmed by 0 bases and 1 base, with 14 bases remaining between them. CDR3 coding DNA: TGCGCCAGCAGCTTGGGGTCATTTATTTCTGCCAAAAACATTCAGTACTTC. It translates to CASSLGSFISAKNIQYF. The full variable domain, rest sourced from reference TRBV5-1 and TRBJ2-4, is KAGVTQTPRYLIKTRGQQVTLSCSPISGHRSVSWYQQTPGQGLQFLFEYFSETQRNKGNFPGRFSGRQFSNSRSEMNVSTLELGDSALYLCASSLGSFISAKNIQYFGAGTRLSVL.